What follows are 12 T cell receptor beta chains derived from one specimen sequenced in a study of response to subunit inactivated influenza vaccine. TCRdb re-derived calls from the RT-PCR reads in MiXCR, one entry per CDR3 protein. The table lists hundreds of thousands of distinct CDR3 sequences, about 15% of them singletons. This specimen was CD4+ T cells sorted from PBMCs, taken around 25 months after vaccination. These receptors all come from a man in his fifties or sixties who received an inactivated influenza vaccine.

This clonotype has only a few counts. J is TRBJ2-1 and V is TRBV7-2, with 11 bases fitting TRBD2. This CDR3 has 16 amino acids. Germline-derived CDR1 and CDR2 are SGHTA and FQGNSA. With V trimmed by 1 base and J by 3 bases, 2 bases remained unmatched. The CDR3 bases are TGTGCCAGCAGCTTAGGGACTAGCGGGTTCTACAATGAGCAGTTCTTC. It encodes CASSLGTSGFYNEQFF.

This clonotype was seen a few times. This chain connects TRBV4-2 to TRBJ1-1; D is ambiguous. Germline V gene data show CDR1 as LGHNA and CDR2 as YNFKEQ. The CDR3 sequence is 14 residues long. Trimming removed 0 bases at V and 1 base at J, with 6 bases between. The CDR3 region has the DNA TGTGCCAGCAGCCAAGAAATTAGGAACACTGAAGCTTTCTTT. Amino acid sequence: CASSQEIRNTEAFF.

The V gene is TRBV30, the J gene TRBJ2-1, with D tentatively TRBD1 (5 bases). This CDR3 has 11 residues. Trimming removed 5 bases at V and 4 bases at J, with 6 bases between. Germline CDR1 GTSNPN, CDR2 SVGIG (reference sequence). The CDR3 nucleotides are TGTGCCTGGGGGGCATACAATGAGCAGTTCTTC. It encodes CAWGAYNEQFF.

The chain is built from TRBV7-2 and TRBJ2-3, with D tentatively TRBD1 (6 bases). The CDR3 sequence is 13 residues long. V was clipped by 2 bases and J by 11 bases, with 14 bases between them. Germline V lookup: CDR1 SGHTA, CDR2 FQGNSA. Here the CDR3 DNA reads TGTGCCAGCAGCTTACACCAGGGGCTCCAGCAGTATTTT. Encoded protein: CASSLHQGLQQYF.

A single count supports this clonotype. The chain combines TRBV20-1 with TRBJ1-5, with D uncertain. CDR3 length: 16 amino acids. Between the trimmed V and J ends, which lost 4 bases and 2 bases, there was a span of 18 bases. Germline-derived CDR1 and CDR2 are DFQATT and SNEGSKA (reference sequence). This chain's CDR3 is CSATKSDRSGNQPQHF. CDR3 in DNA: TGCAGTGCTACAAAGTCGGACCGAAGCGGCAATCAGCCCCAGCATTTT.

This clonotype turned up a few times. The chain combines TRBV3-1 with TRBJ2-7; 9 bases match TRBD1. The CDR3 consists of 12 residues. V shed 6 bases and J 6 bases; nucleotides not matched to a gene: 3. The germline gives CDR1 LGHDT, CDR2 YNNKEL (reference sequence). DNA of the CDR3: TGTGCCAGCAGAGAGACAGGGGGCGAGCAGTACTTC. It specifies CASRETGGEQYF.

This clonotype was observed at least ten times. The rearrangement uses TRBV5-1 and TRBJ2-1, with D tentatively TRBD1 (6 bases). CDR3 length: 15 amino acids. V gave up 3 bases and J gave up 0 bases, with 10 bases separating them. The germline V gene encodes CDR1 SGHRS and CDR2 YFSETQ. CDR3 in amino acids: CASSYSGDSYNEQFF. DNA of the CDR3: TGCGCCAGCAGCTACTCAGGGGACTCCTACAATGAGCAGTTCTTC. The full variable domain, in which reference TRBV5-1 and TRBJ2-1 provide the parts outside the CDR3, is KAGVTQTPRYLIKTRGQQVTLSCSPISGHRSVSWYQQTPGQGLQFLFEYFSETQRNKGNFPGRFSGRQFSNSRSEMNVSTLELGDSALYLCASSYSGDSYNEQFFGPGTRLTVL.

CDR3 sequence reads: CAITRRGTSTDTQYF. CDR3 bases: TGTGCCATCACTAGACGGGGGACCTCCACAGATACGCAGTATTTT. The V call is TRBV10-3, the J call TRBJ2-3; weak D call: TRBD2 (6 bases). The CDR3 sequence is 15 residues long. The V end was cut by 7 bases, the J end by 2 bases, with 16 bases between. Germline V gene sequence: CDR1 ENHRY, CDR2 SYGVKD.

This clonotype came up a few times. J is TRBJ1-2 and V is TRBV6-2 or TRBV6-3; D remains unclear. Germline V lookup: CDR1 MNHEY, CDR2 SVGEGT. The CDR3 is made up of 13 amino acids. V shed 2 bases and J shed 2 bases, with 6 bases lying between them. CDR3: CASSYVQNYGYTF. CDR3 coding DNA: TGTGCCAGCAGTTACGTACAGAACTATGGCTACACCTTC.

Only a few counts were recorded for this clonotype. This chain connects TRBV2 to TRBJ2-5, with TRBD2 matching 10 bases. Trimming removed 2 bases from V and 4 bases from J; junction bases left unmatched: 4. Germline V gene lookup returns CDR1 SNHLY and CDR2 FYNNEI. This CDR3 contains 15 residues. CDR3 coding DNA: TGTGCCAGCAGTGAATCTCTAGCGGGGGCAGAGACCCAGTACTTC. This encodes CASSESLAGAETQYF.

In its sample, this clonotype was seen a few times. CDR3 sequence: CASSLGGTGSPYEQYF. CDR3 sequence (DNA): TGTGCCAGCAGCTTAGGAGGGACAGGGTCTCCCTACGAGCAGTACTTC. The chain couples TRBV7-2 to TRBJ2-7, with TRBD1 identical over 9 bases. Germline loops: CDR1 SGHTA, CDR2 FQGNSA. This CDR3 spans 16 amino acids. V shed 1 base and J 2 bases; nucleotides not matched to a gene: 6. The complete variable domain, with remaining parts taken from reference TRBV7-2 and TRBJ2-7, reads GAGVSQSPSNKVTEKGKDVELRCDPISGHTALYWYRQSLGQGLEFLIYFQGNSAPDKSGLPSDRFSAERTGGSVSTLTIQRTQQEDSAVYLCASSLGGTGSPYEQYFGPGTRLTVT.

This clonotype has ten or more counts. The gene calls are TRBV9 and TRBJ2-7; TRBD1 matches at 9 bases. This CDR3 is built from 13 residues. V was clipped by 0 bases and J by 6 bases; unmatched bases: 1. CDR1 is SGDLS and CDR2 is YYNGEE in the germline V gene. CDR3 loop: CASSVATGGEQYF. CDR3 sequence (DNA): TGTGCCAGCAGCGTAGCGACAGGGGGCGAGCAGTACTTC.